These 26 T cell receptor beta chains were all obtained from the same sample, sequenced in a study of identical twins. MiXCR was run by TCRdb on the 5' RACE reads, yielding one entry per CDR3 protein. The sample includes 1.5 million to 2 million distinct CDR3 sequences, about 30% seen only once; the top ten take around 0.3%. The sequencing sample was made of cord blood. The source of these receptors is a newborn girl in good health.

This clonotype was detected only a few times. The V and J genes are TRBV20-1 and TRBJ2-3, with D possibly TRBD1 on 6 matching bases. V lost 1 base and J 6 bases, leaving 14 bases between the germline ends. The CDR3 consists of 14 residues. Germline V gene sequence: CDR1 DFQATT, CDR2 SNEGSKA (reference sequence). Here the CDR3 DNA reads TGCAGTGCTAGAGGACAGGTTGCTTTGGATACGCAGTATTTT. Translated: CSARGQVALDTQYF.

This chain connects TRBV6-5 to TRBJ2-2; perhaps TRBD1 as D (6 bases). CDR3 length: 11 amino acids. CDR1 is MNHEY and CDR2 is SVGAGI in the germline V gene. V shed 5 bases and J shed 8 bases, with 6 bases lying between them. In nucleotides, the CDR3 is TGTGCCAGCAGTGACAGGGGGGAGCTGTTTTTT. Translating it yields CASSDRGELFF.

The rearrangement joins TRBV9 to TRBJ2-3, with D maybe TRBD1 (6 bases). Germline CDR1 and CDR2: SGDLS and YYNGEE. The length of the CDR3 is 15 residues. V lost 0 bases and J lost 4, with 12 bases in between. The CDR3 reads CASSVDGRGADTQYF. In DNA form, the CDR3 reads TGTGCCAGCAGCGTAGATGGCAGGGGCGCAGATACGCAGTATTTT.

This clonotype was detected a few times. This sequence joins TRBV19 and TRBJ2-1, with 10 bases aligning to TRBD2. The CDR3 has 15 amino acids. Germline values: CDR1 LNHDA, CDR2 SQIVND (reference sequence). After removal of 3 bases from V and 6 bases from J, the junction contained 5 bases not matched to a gene. The CDR3 spells CASSIFSGGPNEQFF. The CDR3 nucleotides read TGTGCCAGTAGTATTTTTAGCGGGGGGCCCAATGAGCAGTTCTTC.

At least ten counts were recorded for this clonotype. The chain employs TRBV29-1 and TRBJ2-3, with TRBD1 matching 7 bases. The CDR3 extends over 14 amino acids. Germline CDR1 SQVTM, CDR2 ANQGSEA. The ends lost 3 bases at V and 4 bases at J; junction bases unmatched: 7. This CDR3 is CSVDRGQGADTQYF. CDR3 DNA sequence: TGCAGCGTTGATAGAGGTCAGGGGGCAGATACGCAGTATTTT.

This clonotype was observed a handful of times. The chain carries TRBV15 and TRBJ2-7; D might be TRBD2 (5 bases). V lost 1 base to trimming and J lost 1 base, with 11 bases between them. Germline V gives CDR1 LNHNV, CDR2 YYDKDF (reference sequence). There are 15 residues in the CDR3. The CDR3 sequence: CATSRVGDISYEQYF. The DNA for the CDR3 is TGTGCCACCAGCAGAGTGGGAGACATTTCCTACGAGCAGTACTTC.

In the case of this clonotype: An end of the junction does not agree with germline; a read error may underlie this. This chain links TRBV24-1 with TRBJ1-1; 7 nucleotides line up with TRBD1. Germline V gene lookup returns CDR1 KGHDR and CDR2 SFDVKD. This CDR3 comprises 14 residues. As DNA, the CDR3 is TGTGCCACCAGTGATAATACAGGGGACACTGGAGCTTTCTTT. Translating gives CATSDNTGDTGAFF.

The chain joins TRBV7-2 to TRBJ2-4; no definite D call. The end of the DNA is better explained by TRBJ2-7, so the J call may be wrong. CDR3 size: 14 residues. CDR1 is SGHTA, CDR2 FQGNSA, per germline. The CDR3 DNA sequence: TGTGCCAGCAGCTCCTATGCCCTTGCCAACGAGCAGTACTTC. Translating gives CASSSYALANEQYF.

This sequence joins TRBV7-9 and TRBJ2-7; perhaps TRBD1 as D (6 bases). Trimming pared 5 bases from V and 3 bases from J, leaving 17 bases between. The V gene's germline CDR1 is SEHNR and CDR2 FQNEAQ (reference sequence). The CDR3 is 15 residues long. In nucleotides, the CDR3 is TGTGCCAGCAGCGCGCCTCCGGGACAACTCTACGAGCAGTACTTC. It is translated as CASSAPPGQLYEQYF.

This clonotype has more than one count but fewer than ten. This chain links TRBV28 with TRBJ2-1, with 9 bases that match TRBD2. In germline, CDR1 is MDHEN, CDR2 SYDVKM. V lost 6 bases and J lost 7; bases outside the gene matches: 7. CDR3 length: 14 residues. DNA of the CDR3: TGTGCCAGCAGCTTTAGCGGGAGCAGAAATGAGCAGTTCTTC. It is translated as CASSFSGSRNEQFF.

This clonotype was observed a few times. The DNA of the CDR3 is TGTGCCAGCAGCCCAGTCGGGACAGGGCCCTACGAGCAGTACTTC. Residues: CASSPVGTGPYEQYF. The chain recombines TRBV7-2 with TRBJ2-7, with 9 bases matching TRBD1. Losses at the gene ends were 5 bases for V and 2 bases for J; bases not matched to a gene: 7. CDR1 and CDR2 (germline): SGHTA, FQGNSA. This CDR3 region has 15 residues.

This clonotype was seen a handful of times. This chain uses TRBV7-6 with TRBJ2-3; possible D gene TRBD2, 6 bases. The germline V gene encodes CDR1 SGHVS and CDR2 FNYEAQ. This CDR3 contains 17 residues. V was clipped by 5 bases and J by 6 bases, with 24 bases between them. CDR3: CASSRLQTGTAVDTQYF. CDR3 nucleotide sequence: TGTGCCAGCAGCAGATTACAAACCGGGACTGCTGTGGATACGCAGTATTTT.

This clonotype was detected many times. This chain uses TRBV11-2 with TRBJ2-3; the D is unclear. The germline V gene has CDR1 SGHAT and CDR2 FQNNGV. Trimming stripped 1 base from V and 2 bases from J, with 7 bases between. The CDR3 spans 14 residues. The CDR3 is CASSLGPVTDTQYF. The CDR3 DNA is TGTGCCAGCAGCTTAGGGCCAGTCACAGATACGCAGTATTTT.

This clonotype came up a few times. This CDR3 reads CASSLAFRGQETQYF. The CDR3 DNA reads TGTGCCAGCAGCTTAGCGTTCCGGGGTCAAGAGACCCAGTACTTC. The V gene is TRBV7-2, the J gene TRBJ2-5; a possible D gene is TRBD2 (5 bases). Trimming shortened V by 0 bases and J by 2 bases, and 10 bases separated the two germline ends. Germline lookup yields CDR1 SGHTA and CDR2 FQGNSA. This CDR3 is 15 amino acids long.

V gene TRBV4-1 combines with J gene TRBJ2-3; no definite D call. The germline V and J ends were trimmed by 2 bases and 2 bases, with 11 bases remaining between them. The CDR3 totals 15 residues. Germline V lookup: CDR1 MGHRA, CDR2 YSYEKL. This chain's CDR3 is CASSQWSPATDTQYF. DNA for the CDR3: TGCGCCAGCAGCCAATGGAGTCCCGCCACAGATACGCAGTATTTT.

The V gene is TRBV20-1, the J gene TRBJ2-1; 10 nucleotides match TRBD2. Germline lookup yields CDR1 DFQATT and CDR2 SNEGSKA (reference sequence). The ends lost 3 bases at V and 7 bases at J; junction bases unmatched: 6. CDR3 length equals 14 residues. The CDR3 loop is CSASTSGNFNEQFF. In DNA form, the CDR3 reads TGCAGTGCTAGTACTAGCGGGAATTTTAATGAGCAGTTCTTC.

The chain combines TRBV20-1 with TRBJ2-5, with TRBD2 identical over 7 bases. The junction had 5 bases not matched to a gene; V was cut back by 0 bases and J by 4 bases. The CDR3 has 14 residues. In germline, CDR1 is DFQATT, CDR2 SNEGSKA (reference sequence). The CDR3 DNA is TGCAGTGCTAGAGATAGAGTAGCGGGAGAGACCCAGTACTTC. Encoded protein: CSARDRVAGETQYF.

This chain connects TRBV6-6 to TRBJ1-2, with TRBD1 identical over 7 bases. CDR1 is MNHNY and CDR2 is SVGAGI in the germline V gene (reference sequence). V lost 4 bases, J lost 8 bases, and 7 bases stayed unmatched. The CDR3 runs to 13 residues. CDR3 bases: TGTGCCAGCAGTTTTGAGGGGGCAGGAGGCTACACCTTC. The encoded protein is CASSFEGAGGYTF.

J is TRBJ2-5 and V is TRBV28; D call uncertain. Deletions cut 4 bases from V and 0 bases from J, with 15 bases between. The CDR3 sequence is 16 residues long. CDR1 and CDR2 from the germline V gene are MDHEN and SYDVKM. The CDR3 DNA reads TGTGCCAGCAGTTCGATGACAATGAGCCACCAAGAGACCCAGTACTTC. Translated, it gives CASSSMTMSHQETQYF.

This clonotype has just a few counts. This chain uses TRBV29-1 with TRBJ2-1, with 14 nucleotides matching TRBD2. The ends lost 3 bases at V and 6 bases at J; junction bases unmatched: 1. Germline CDR1 and CDR2: SQVTM and ANQGSEA. The CDR3 is 14 residues long. CDR3 DNA sequence: TGCAGCGTTGAGGGACTAGCGGGAGTCAATGAGCAGTTCTTC. Its protein product is CSVEGLAGVNEQFF.

V usage is TRBV28 and J usage is TRBJ1-1; D not resolved. V shed 1 base and J shed 1 base, with 13 bases lying between them. CDR3 length: 16 amino acids. Germline CDR1 is MDHEN and CDR2 is SYDVKM. The CDR3 DNA follows: TGTGCCAGCAGTTTATTTAAAGGGTTCGGGAACACTGAAGCTTTCTTT. It specifies CASSLFKGFGNTEAFF.

The CDR3 spells CASSLDGNRDTQYF. CDR3 DNA: TGCGCCAGCAGCTTGGATGGAAATAGGGATACGCAGTATTTT. The chain uses TRBV5-1 and TRBJ2-3; D gene unclear. V was clipped by 0 bases and J by 6 bases, with 11 bases between them. From germline, CDR1 is SGHRS and CDR2 YFSETQ. The CDR3 consists of 14 residues.

The chain couples TRBV15 to TRBJ2-1; D is uncertain. CDR3 length equals 12 residues. The germline V and J ends were trimmed by 10 bases and 7 bases, with 14 bases remaining between them. Germline V CDR1 and CDR2: LNHNV, YYDKDF (reference sequence). CDR3 residues: CASISRQNEQFF. The CDR3 DNA follows: TGTGCCAGCATAAGTCGTCAGAATGAGCAGTTCTTC.

On this clonotype itself: The junction shows a germline mismatch at one end, possibly a read error. The V and J genes are TRBV28 and TRBJ2-4, with a weak D call TRBD2 (5 bases). This CDR3 is 16 amino acids long. Germline CDR1 MDHEN, CDR2 SYDVKM. CDR3 loop: CAGSPRDGRVKNIQYF. The CDR3 nucleotides read TGTGCCGGCAGTCCGCGAGACGGGCGGGTCAAAAACATTCAGTACTTC.

The chain has TRBV25-1 and TRBJ2-1; D assignment may be TRBD1 or TRBD2 (5 bases each). Deletions cut 2 bases from V and 8 bases from J, with 19 bases between. CDR3 length equals 16 residues. Germline values: CDR1 MGHDK, CDR2 SYGVNS. This chain's CDR3 is CASSEPSEGRPDEQFF. CDR3 coding DNA: TGTGCCAGCAGTGAACCCTCAGAGGGACGCCCGGATGAGCAGTTCTTC.

V usage is TRBV19 and J usage is TRBJ2-1; no firm D call. This CDR3 spans 16 amino acids. V was shortened by 9 bases and J by 6 bases, with 24 bases between the two germline ends. CDR1 is LNHDA, CDR2 SQIVND, per germline (reference sequence). CDR3 protein: CARTQRALQYCNEQFF. The CDR3 DNA sequence: TGTGCCAGGACTCAAAGGGCCTTACAATACTGCAATGAGCAGTTCTTC.